This TCR beta chain was profiled in a study of PD-1 blockade in mismatch repair-deficient tumors. Study details: Patients had eleven to twelve mismatch repair-deficient cancer types, all previously treated and progressing. Overall study findings and caveats: About 4.5% of the 142 peptide-expanded blood TCRs were also found in tumor. Tumor-resident clones, often absent from pretreatment blood, expanded after pembrolizumab and then contracted.

About this clone itself: What it recognizes is unknown.

The method was immunoSEQ multiplex PCR; TCRdb's version includes in-frame clones alone and lacks a portion of them. Counted here are roughly 14,000 clones, about 86% occurring once; the ten biggest clones make up approximately 4.3%. Time point indicated: roughly ten-day in vitro stimulation with candidate neoantigen peptide 6. Several ELISpot-reactive neoantigen peptides each drove a roughly eleven-day in vitro stimulation. Losses at the gene ends were 3 bases for V and 4 bases for J; bases not matched to a gene: 6. CDR3 length equals 14 residues. Germline V lookup: CDR1 SGHNT, CDR2 YENEEA. V is TRBV11-3 and J is TRBJ2-7; 7 bases are a match to TRBD1. The sequencing used cells cultured in vitro, collected from a patient treated with pembrolizumab. This TCR came from an adult with mismatch repair-deficient cancer. CDR3 sequence: CASSFRQGAYEQYF. The CDR3 DNA sequence: TGTGCCAGCAGCTTTCGACAGGGAGCGTACGAGCAGTACTTC.